What follows is one T cell receptor beta chain and its context. Other DNA sequences in the same sample also yield this CDR3. Germline V gives CDR1 LNHNV, CDR2 YYDKDF (reference sequence). V was shortened by 0 bases and J by 4 bases, with 6 bases between the two germline ends. CDR3 length equals 13 residues. The record originates from a study of CD8+ T cells in alopecia areata. cDNA reverse transcribed from extracted RNA served as the sequencing template. The data were produced by immunoSEQ multiplex PCR, yet TCRdb's version contains in-frame clones alone and is incomplete. There are about 140,000 clones in the sample; approximately 50% occur only once, and 0.99% lies in the top ten.

This clonotype was obtained from a human donor with alopecia areata. Sequencing was performed on CD4+ T cells sorted from blood, taken at week 0. The chain has TRBV15 and TRBJ1-2; D gene unclear. The CDR3: CATSRDRGYGYTF. The DNA of the CDR3 is TGTGCCACCAGCAGAGATCGGGGCTATGGCTACACCTTC.